This T cell receptor beta chain comes out of a study of technical replicates of blood from a handful of donors. TCRdb keeps only in-frame clones here, not all; method: immunoSEQ multiplex PCR. Of approximately 31,000 clones listed, approximately 92% are singletons. Source material: PBMCs. The origin of this receptor is a human donor in good health. Some clones in this sample may be carry-over from other donors' samples.

Here the CDR3 reads CASSRQTGNSYEQYF. As DNA, the CDR3 is TGTGCCAGCAGCCGACAGACAGGGAACTCGTACGAGCAGTACTTC. The rearrangement joins TRBV5-4 to TRBJ2-7; 7 positions match TRBD1. CDR3 size: 15 residues. Trimming removed 4 bases from V and 4 bases from J; junction bases left unmatched: 11. The germline gives CDR1 SGHNT, CDR2 YYREEE (reference sequence).